The 29 T cell receptor beta chains given below trace back to one sample, sequenced in a study of cytomegalovirus exposure and HLA in healthy donors. A multiplex PCR was run with 60 Vbeta primers and 13 Jbeta primers. Sequenced by immunoSEQ multiplex PCR; TCRdb stores in-frame clones only, minus some. The sample consists of around 150,000 clones, approximately 85% of them appearing once. Material: PBMCs. The receptors originated from a young man in good health and CMV-seropositive.

The CDR3: CASSFAYTDTQYF. The DNA for the CDR3 is TGTGCCAGCAGCTTCGCCTACACAGATACGCAGTATTTT. The rearrangement uses TRBV11-3 and TRBJ2-3; no clear D gene. This CDR3 has 13 residues. CDR1 SGHNT and CDR2 YENEEA come from the germline V gene. The V end was cut by 3 bases, the J end by 2 bases, with 6 bases between.

The V gene is TRBV2, the J gene TRBJ1-1; maybe TRBD1 (5 bases). V shed 10 bases and J shed 3 bases, with 27 bases lying between them. The length of the CDR3 is 17 residues. From germline, CDR1 is SNHLY and CDR2 FYNNEI. The CDR3 DNA is TGTGCCACCCCGAGCAGACGCTTCACAACAGGACACACTGAAGCTTTCTTT. It specifies CATPSRRFTTGHTEAFF.

The chain uses TRBV5-4 and TRBJ2-5; 12 bases are shared with TRBD2. This CDR3 spans 13 amino acids. Germline-derived CDR1 and CDR2 are SGHNT and YYREEE (reference sequence). The V and J ends lost 0 bases and 10 bases, in that order; junction bases with no gene match: 1. CDR3 nucleotides: TGTGCCAGCAGCTTGGCTAGCGGGGGGGGCCAGTACTTC. Translated: CASSLASGGGQYF.

The genes are TRBV5-4 and TRBJ2-5, with D possibly TRBD2 on 7 matching bases. Trimming removed 2 bases from V and 3 bases from J, with 26 bases in between. The CDR3 runs 19 residues. Germline CDR1 is SGHNT and CDR2 is YYREEE (reference sequence). The CDR3 sequence: CASSLPGGRGARGKETQYF. CDR3 DNA: TGTGCCAGCAGCTTACCCGGGGGGCGTGGGGCGCGGGGGAAAGAGACCCAGTACTTC.

The chain has TRBV2 and TRBJ1-1, with 9 bases aligning to TRBD1. Germline-derived CDR1 and CDR2 are SNHLY and FYNNEI. This CDR3 comprises 14 residues. With V trimmed by 6 bases and J by 3 bases, 5 bases remained unmatched. In DNA, the CDR3 is TGTGCCAGCAGATACAGGGGGCACGACACTGAAGCTTTCTTT. The encoded protein is CASRYRGHDTEAFF.

The V gene is TRBV30, the J gene TRBJ2-1; 10 nucleotides line up with TRBD1. Trimming cost V 2 bases and J 6 bases; bases outside gene matches: 4. CDR1 is GTSNPN, CDR2 SVGIG, per germline (reference sequence). CDR3 size: 14 residues. The CDR3 loop is CAWSSDRGFNEQFF. CDR3 DNA: TGTGCCTGGAGTTCGGACAGGGGGTTCAATGAGCAGTTCTTC.

The J gene is TRBJ2-7, the V gene TRBV18; 7 bases match TRBD1. After removal of 6 bases from V and 2 bases from J, the junction contained 7 bases not matched to a gene. The germline V gene encodes CDR1 KGHSH and CDR2 LQKENI. This CDR3 is 14 amino acids long. The CDR3 DNA sequence: TGTGCCAGCTCGAATACAGGGGAGCCCTACGAGCAGTACTTC. Translation gives CASSNTGEPYEQYF.

The rearrangement links TRBV7-6 to TRBJ1-2; TRBD1 matches at 9 bases. Germline V CDR1 and CDR2: SGHVS, FNYEAQ. The CDR3 totals 14 residues. After removal of 5 bases from V and 8 bases from J, the junction contained 9 bases not matched to a gene. CDR3 in amino acids: CASSGRTGVEGYTF. DNA of the CDR3: TGTGCCAGCAGCGGACGGACAGGGGTGGAAGGCTACACCTTC.

The chain recombines TRBV5-5 with TRBJ2-7; 7 nucleotides match TRBD1. This CDR3 spans 14 amino acids. Looked up from germline, CDR1 is SGHKS and CDR2 is YYEKEE (reference sequence). The V segment lost 2 bases and the J segment 3 bases; nucleotides outside the gene matches: 5. The chain's CDR3 is CASSFRQGYYEQYF. CDR3 nucleotide sequence: TGTGCCAGCAGCTTCCGACAGGGCTACTACGAGCAGTACTTC.

This chain links TRBV6-6 with TRBJ1-5, with 7 bases aligning to TRBD1. Per the germline V gene, CDR1 is MNHNY and CDR2 is SVGAGI (reference sequence). J lost 2 bases, V lost 1 base, and 2 bases had no gene match. This CDR3 comprises 15 residues. CDR3 sequence (DNA): TGTGCCAGCAGTTACTTCGGACAGGGCAATCAGCCCCAGCATTTT. It codes for CASSYFGQGNQPQHF.

This chain uses TRBV7-9 with TRBJ2-5; D perhaps matches TRBD1 (5 bases). Germline values: CDR1 SEHNR, CDR2 FQNEAQ (reference sequence). V was trimmed by 5 bases and J by 3 bases, leaving 10 bases between them. This CDR3 has 13 amino acids. CDR3 region: CASSLDSKETQYF. DNA of the CDR3: TGTGCCAGCAGCCTAGACAGTAAAGAGACCCAGTACTTC. The full variable domain, in which reference TRBV7-9 and TRBJ2-5 provide the parts outside the CDR3, is DTGVSQNPRHKITKRGQNVTFRCDPISEHNRLYWYRQTLGQGPEFLTYFQNEAQLEKSRLLSDRFSAERPKGSFSTLEIQRTEQGDSAMYLCASSLDSKETQYFGPGTRLLVL.

The V gene is TRBV19, the J gene TRBJ2-6; D possibly corresponds to TRBD1 (5 bases). Trimming stripped 3 bases from V and 2 bases from J, with 11 bases between. Germline CDR1 and CDR2: LNHDA and SQIVND (reference sequence). The CDR3 runs 16 residues. This CDR3 reads CASSIGRVAGANVLTF. The CDR3 nucleotides read TGTGCCAGTAGTATTGGCAGGGTGGCTGGGGCCAACGTCCTGACTTTC.

The J gene is TRBJ2-2, the V gene TRBV7-2; 9 positions match TRBD2. This CDR3 has 16 residues. CDR1 and CDR2 from the germline V gene are SGHTA and FQGNSA. Trimming at V came to 1 base and at J to 7 bases, leaving 7 bases not matched to a gene. The CDR3 sequence is CASSLEASGAGGELFF. The CDR3 bases are TGTGCCAGCAGCTTAGAGGCTAGCGGGGCTGGCGGGGAGCTGTTTTTT.

The chain links TRBV7-3 to TRBJ1-3; tentative D call: TRBD1 (5 bases). V was cut by 2 bases and J by 4 bases, with 12 bases left in between. CDR3 length: 15 amino acids. CDR1 is SGHTA and CDR2 is FQGTGA in the germline V gene. CDR3 bases: TGTGCCAGCAGCTTATATGGGGGACTCGGAAACACCATATATTTT. Its protein is CASSLYGGLGNTIYF. The full variable domain, completed using reference TRBV7-3 and TRBJ1-3, is GAGVSQTPSNKVTEKGKYVELRCDPISGHTALYWYRQSLGQGPEFLIYFQGTGAADDSGLPNDRFFAVRPEGSVSTLKIQRTERGDSAVYLCASSLYGGLGNTIYFGEGSWLTVV.

This clone was observed a single time. The chain is built from TRBV30 and TRBJ2-1; 10 positions agree with TRBD2. V lost 3 bases, J lost 4 bases, and 9 bases stayed unmatched. Looked up from germline, CDR1 is GTSNPN and CDR2 is SVGIG (reference sequence). The CDR3 extends over 16 amino acids. CDR3 loop: CAWRRPLAGAYNEQFF. CDR3 DNA sequence: TGTGCCTGGAGGCGCCCCCTAGCGGGGGCTTACAATGAGCAGTTCTTC.

The gene calls are TRBV2 and TRBJ2-3; the D gene is possibly TRBD1 (6 bases). Germline-derived CDR1 and CDR2 are SNHLY and FYNNEI. Trimming stripped 6 bases from V and 2 bases from J, with 12 bases between. The CDR3 consists of 14 residues. The CDR3 sequence: CASRTGTYTDTQYF. The CDR3 nucleotides are TGTGCCAGCAGAACCGGGACATACACAGATACGCAGTATTTT.

The chain recombines TRBV2 with TRBJ2-7, with D perhaps TRBD2 (6 bases). Germline values: CDR1 SNHLY, CDR2 FYNNEI. The V gene lost 8 bases and the J gene lost 6 bases, with 14 bases spanning the gap. This CDR3 has 12 amino acids. The CDR3 DNA follows: TGTGCCAGCGGGGTGGACGGGGGCGAGCAGTACTTC. As protein: CASGVDGGEQYF.

The chain joins TRBV19 to TRBJ1-1; D call uncertain. V was trimmed by 3 bases and J by 4 bases, leaving 12 bases between them. The CDR3 loop spans 14 amino acids. The V gene's germline CDR1 is LNHDA and CDR2 SQIVND (reference sequence). In DNA form, the CDR3 reads TGTGCCAGTAGTATTACCGGGAAAGGCACTGAAGCTTTCTTT. Its translation is CASSITGKGTEAFF.

The gene calls are TRBV15 and TRBJ2-7, with 10 positions matching TRBD1. The CDR3 length is 13 residues. Trimming at V came to 5 bases and at J to 9 bases, leaving 7 bases not matched to a gene. Germline-derived CDR1 and CDR2 are LNHNV and YYDKDF (reference sequence). In nucleotides, the CDR3 is TGTGCCACCAGCCGGGACAGGGGTGTGCGGCAGTACTTC. Its protein is CATSRDRGVRQYF.

The chain combines TRBV29-1 with TRBJ1-1; 8 nucleotides agree with TRBD1. Unmatched junction bases numbered 5, after V lost 5 bases and J lost 0 bases. The length of the CDR3 is 14 residues. CDR1 is SQVTM and CDR2 is ANQGSEA in the germline V gene. In DNA form, the CDR3 reads TGCAGCGTTCCCCCGGACAGGGTGAACACTGAAGCTTTCTTT. It codes for CSVPPDRVNTEAFF.

The chain has TRBV19 and TRBJ2-6, with D maybe TRBD1 (6 bases). Deletions cut 0 bases from V and 3 bases from J, with 6 bases between. Per the germline V gene, CDR1 is LNHDA and CDR2 is SQIVND (reference sequence). The CDR3 is 15 amino acids. The CDR3 loop is CASSIDRGGANVLTF. CDR3 DNA: TGTGCCAGTAGTATAGACAGGGGTGGGGCCAACGTCCTGACTTTC. The full variable domain, with the rest looked up from reference TRBV19 and TRBJ2-6, is DGGITQSPKYLFRKEGQNVTLSCEQNLNHDAMYWYRQDPGQGLRLIYYSQIVNDFQKGDIAEGYSVSREKKESFPLTVTSAQKNPTAFYLCASSIDRGGANVLTFGAGSRLTVL.

The V gene is TRBV5-4, the J gene TRBJ1-1; D ambiguous. Germline values: CDR1 SGHNT, CDR2 YYREEE (reference sequence). V dropped 8 bases and J dropped 4 bases, with 9 bases sitting between them. This CDR3 comprises 11 residues. CDR3 DNA sequence: TGTGCCAGTCTCGGTGGCACTGAAGCTTTCTTT. The encoded protein is CASLGGTEAFF.

The V call is TRBV6-1, the J call TRBJ2-2; 10 bases align to TRBD2. Germline trimming cut 3 bases from V and 7 bases from J; bases unmatched to any gene: 5. This CDR3 comprises 15 residues. Germline V lookup: CDR1 MNHNS, CDR2 SASEGT. The DNA of the CDR3 is TGTGCCAGCAGTGAGGCTAGCGGGGGAGGCGGGGAGCTGTTTTTT. Its protein product is CASSEASGGGGELFF.

V gene TRBV5-1 combines with J gene TRBJ2-1, with D maybe TRBD1 (5 bases). The V gene's germline CDR1 is SGHRS and CDR2 YFSETQ. This CDR3 contains 14 residues. The V and J ends lost 4 bases and 5 bases respectively, with 13 bases between them. CDR3 DNA sequence: TGCGCCAGCAGCCCTGGACAAGCACACAATGAGCAGTTCTTC. Protein sequence: CASSPGQAHNEQFF.

The chain is built from TRBV7-3 and TRBJ2-5, with 8 bases lining up with TRBD2. V trimming: 3 bases; J trimming: 1 base; junction bases outside the gene matches: 4. The CDR3 spans 15 residues. Germline V CDR1 and CDR2: SGHTA, FQGTGA. The CDR3 DNA reads TGTGCCAGCAGCTTGAGCGGGGGAACCCAAGAGACCCAGTACTTC. It yields the protein CASSLSGGTQETQYF.

The gene calls are TRBV6-5 and TRBJ2-3; D not certain. V was trimmed by 4 bases and J by 4 bases, leaving 12 bases between them. The germline V gene encodes CDR1 MNHEY and CDR2 SVGAGI. This CDR3 has 14 residues. The CDR3 spells CASSSSARADTQYF. CDR3 sequence (DNA): TGTGCCAGCAGTTCGTCTGCGCGCGCAGATACGCAGTATTTT.

The chain is built from TRBV5-4 and TRBJ1-4; the match to TRBD1 covers 8 bases. The CDR3 is made up of 14 amino acids. V was pared by 4 bases and J by 8 bases, with 7 bases of the junction left unmatched. CDR1 is SGHNT, CDR2 YYREEE, per germline (reference sequence). CDR3 DNA sequence: TGTGCCAGCAGCCCGGACAGGGTTAGCGAAAAACTGTTTTTT. Translated, it gives CASSPDRVSEKLFF.

The chain has TRBV11-2 and TRBJ2-3; weak D call: TRBD1 (7 bases). Germline V gene lookup returns CDR1 SGHAT and CDR2 FQNNGV. The CDR3 runs to 15 residues. V was trimmed by 5 bases and J by 4 bases, leaving 16 bases between them. The CDR3 protein is CASSPGDRTPDTQYF. CDR3 coding DNA: TGTGCCAGCAGCCCGGGGGACAGAACCCCAGATACGCAGTATTTT.

The genes are TRBV5-4 and TRBJ2-5; TRBD2 agrees at 11 bases. CDR3 length equals 16 residues. V lost 4 bases, J lost 5 bases, and 10 bases stayed unmatched. Per the germline V gene, CDR1 is SGHNT and CDR2 is YYREEE (reference sequence). CDR3 in DNA: TGTGCCAGCAGCATCCTTAGCGGGGGGGCCCCCGAGACCCAGTACTTC. It specifies CASSILSGGAPETQYF.